This T cell receptor beta chain was captured by sequencing in a study of blood T cell repertoires in COVID-19 (TCRdb year 2020). Concerning the study at large: The collaborator samples originated in the United States, Italy and Spain and spanned the acute and convalescent phases of COVID-19. The prospective study material was composed of cDNA or gDNA derived from T cells, B-cell-depleted T cells, or PBMCs. Subjects who had been exposed to COVID-19, were actively infected with it, or had recovered from it provided the deeply sampled blood TCRbeta repertoires that made up the dataset. A freely available public database, intended as a resource for researchers studying the immune response to SARS-CoV-2, is where the repertoires were released. The samples were drawn from the first 160 participants of the ongoing ImmuneRACE study and from 1,254 subjects provided by 6 global collaborators. Sample metadata almost always included a de-identified subject ID, COVID-19 status, age in years and sex. Where available, HLA class I and class II types were taken from metadata supplied by the sample provider and were not determined by assay-based typing. Overall results and qualifications from the work: The amount of clinical and demographic metadata varied by source and participant and was provided uncurated.

TCRbeta CDR3 regions were amplified from genomic DNA by means of the immunoSEQ Assay, a bias-controlled multiplex PCR. In the source study's methods: The number of nucleated cells in each sample was estimated by amplification of reference gene primers within the assay. To quantify the absolute abundance of each unique TCRbeta CDR3 rearrangement, sequence reads were collapsed and filtered. For each sample, productive Simpson clonality was calculated as the square root of Simpson's diversity index across productive rearrangements. Drawn from immuneACCESS, this table holds only the in-frame rearrangements with V and J called that TCRdb kept. Clones are partly lost; checked studies trace under half to an unresolved V gene and leave the rest unexplained. V and J calls and clone size are as listed in that table; D and trimming were resolved from the DNA. The sample table records a few hundred thousand clones; almost 90% of these occur just once. Around 1.9% of the sample rests with the top ten.

For this clone: Its specific antigen is unknown. Base-call qualities are not available, and no considerably larger clone is one nucleotide away.

In Seattle, one collaborating source enrolled patients while the infection was active and tracked those patients longitudinally over the course of disease. The collaborating institutions used their own protocols to collect whole blood in K2EDTA tubes. For TCRbeta analysis, collaborators shipped samples in one of three forms: frozen whole blood, isolated PBMCs, or DNA extracted from either of those sample types. According to the germline V gene, CDR1 reads SGHTA and CDR2 reads FQGTGA. The CDR3 covers 16 residues, taking in both the cysteine and the phenylalanine. The DNA shown is the 48-base CDR3, in frame from base 1. V ends up 6 bases short and J 3 bases short, with an unmatched junction base count of 6.

The chain couples TRBV7-3 to TRBJ2-2, with TRBD1 matching 11 junction bases. The source material was peripheral blood. This TCR was sampled from a woman aged 55-69 years with COVID-19, enrolled during active disease. CDR3 sequence: CASSSGQGGYTGELFF. DNA sequence: TGTGCCAGCAGTTCGGGACAGGGGGGATACACCGGGGAGCTGTTTTTT.